Included here is one T cell receptor (beta chain) sequence, with context. Germline-derived CDR1 and CDR2 are SGHRS and YFSETQ. The CDR3 is made up of 17 amino acids. The ends lost 2 bases at V and 4 bases at J; junction bases unmatched: 6. Seattle cases were enrolled at active infection and followed longitudinally. Authors' methods: Nucleated cell number was recorded as an estimate derived from reference gene primer amplification. TCRdb's table, derived via immunoSEQ multiplex PCR, lists solely in-frame clones and lacks some. V, J and clone size were drawn from that table, and D and trimming were deduced from the DNA. The data contain some 260,000 clones, about 87% of them singletons. The sample originates from a study of blood T cell repertoires in COVID-19. Study overall: Samples taken during acute and convalescent COVID-19 were collected in the United States, Italy and Spain. PBMCs, B-cell-depleted T cells, or T cells were the source of the cDNA or gDNA that made up the material.

The TCR was taken from a woman in her twenties or thirties with COVID-19, enrolled during active disease. The sample comprised peripheral blood. The J gene is TRBJ2-2, the V gene TRBV5-1; TRBD2 matches at 12 bases. The CDR3 is CASSFPSGGEVTGELFF. Written as DNA, the CDR3 is TGCGCCAGCAGCTTCCCTAGCGGGGGGGAAGTCACCGGGGAGCTGTTTTTT.